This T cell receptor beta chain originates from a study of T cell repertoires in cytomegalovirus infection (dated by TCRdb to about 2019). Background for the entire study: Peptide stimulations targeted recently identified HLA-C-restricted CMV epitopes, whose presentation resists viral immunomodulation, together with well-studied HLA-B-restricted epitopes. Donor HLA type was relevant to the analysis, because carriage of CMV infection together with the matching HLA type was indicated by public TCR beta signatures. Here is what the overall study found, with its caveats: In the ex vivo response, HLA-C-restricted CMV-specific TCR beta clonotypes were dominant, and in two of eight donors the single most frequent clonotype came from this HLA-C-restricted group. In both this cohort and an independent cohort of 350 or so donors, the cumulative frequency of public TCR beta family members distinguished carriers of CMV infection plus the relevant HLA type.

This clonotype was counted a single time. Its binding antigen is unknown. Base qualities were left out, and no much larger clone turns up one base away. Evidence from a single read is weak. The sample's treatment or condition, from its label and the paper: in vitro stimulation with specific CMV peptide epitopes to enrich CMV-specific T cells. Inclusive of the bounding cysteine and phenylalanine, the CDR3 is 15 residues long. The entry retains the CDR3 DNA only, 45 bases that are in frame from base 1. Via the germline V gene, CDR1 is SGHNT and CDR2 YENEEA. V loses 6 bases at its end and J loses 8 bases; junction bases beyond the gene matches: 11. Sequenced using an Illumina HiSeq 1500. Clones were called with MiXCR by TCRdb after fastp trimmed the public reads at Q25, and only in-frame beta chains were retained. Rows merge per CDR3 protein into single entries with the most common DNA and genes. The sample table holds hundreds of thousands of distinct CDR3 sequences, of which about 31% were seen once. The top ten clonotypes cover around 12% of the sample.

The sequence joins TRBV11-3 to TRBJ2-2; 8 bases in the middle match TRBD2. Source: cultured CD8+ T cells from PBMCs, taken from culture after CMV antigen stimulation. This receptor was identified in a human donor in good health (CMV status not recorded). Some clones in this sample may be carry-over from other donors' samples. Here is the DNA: TGTGCCAGCAGAAGCGGGGGTCGTGGCACTGGGGAGCTGTTTTTT. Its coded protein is CASRSGGRGTGELFF.